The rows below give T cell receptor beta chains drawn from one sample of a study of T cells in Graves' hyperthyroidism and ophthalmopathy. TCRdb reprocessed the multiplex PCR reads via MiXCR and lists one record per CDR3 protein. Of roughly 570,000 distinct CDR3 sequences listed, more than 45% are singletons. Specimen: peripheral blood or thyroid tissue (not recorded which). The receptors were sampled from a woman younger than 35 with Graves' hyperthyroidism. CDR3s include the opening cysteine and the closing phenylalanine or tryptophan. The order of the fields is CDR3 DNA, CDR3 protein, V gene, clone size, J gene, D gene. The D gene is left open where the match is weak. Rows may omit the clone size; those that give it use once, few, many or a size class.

DNA: TGTGCCAGTAGTCCTCGGGTCTCGACAGGGGGGAATACTGAAGCTTTCTTT
CDR3: CASSPRVSTGGNTEAFF
V: TRBV19
size: many
J: TRBJ1-1
D: TRBD1

DNA: TGCAGCGTTGACCAGAGGCGAGAGGGGTACGAGCAGTACTTC
CDR3: CSVDQRREGYEQYF
V: TRBV29-1
size: .
J: TRBJ2-7
D: .

DNA: TGTGCCAGCAGCCGACTGACAGGGGGCAGACAGCCCCAGCATTTT
CDR3: CASSRLTGGRQPQHF
V: TRBV6-5
size: many
J: TRBJ1-5
D: TRBD1

DNA: TGCAGCGTCGAACAGGGCCACTATGGCTACACCTTC
CDR3: CSVEQGHYGYTF
V: TRBV29-1
size: .
J: TRBJ1-2
D: .

DNA: TGCGCCAGCAGCCACCTCGGACAGCCTTCTAACTATGGCTACACCTTC
CDR3: CASSHLGQPSNYGYTF
V: TRBV4-1
size: few
J: TRBJ1-2
D: .

DNA: TGCAGTGCGGAGGGCTCCGGGAGGGGGATTGGGGAGACCCAGCATTTT
CDR3: CSAEGSGRGIGETQHF
V: TRBV20-1
size: .
J: TRBJ1-5
D: .

DNA: TGTGCCAGCAGTTCCTCTAGCTCCTACAATGAGCAGTTCTTC
CDR3: CASSSSSSYNEQFF
V: TRBV12-3/TRBV12-4
size: few
J: TRBJ2-1
D: .

DNA: TGTGCCAGTAAGACGAACACTGAAGCTTTCTTT
CDR3: CASKTNTEAFF
V: TRBV12-3/TRBV12-4
size: many
J: TRBJ1-1
D: .

DNA: TGTGCCACCAGCAGAGAAGTGGGGAATCAGCCCCAGCATTTT
CDR3: CATSREVGNQPQHF
V: TRBV15
size: .
J: TRBJ1-5
D: .

DNA: TGCAGCGTTGAGAGGAGCAGGGGTGTCACTGAAGCTTTCTTT
CDR3: CSVERSRGVTEAFF
V: TRBV29-1
size: many
J: TRBJ1-1
D: .

DNA: TGTGCCAGCAGCCCCCGGGATAGCGGGACCCAGTACTTC
CDR3: CASSPRDSGTQYF
V: TRBV6-1
size: .
J: TRBJ2-5
D: .

DNA: TGTGCCAGTAGTATGGGACAGGGTTATTCGCATGGCTACACCTTC
CDR3: CASSMGQGYSHGYTF
V: TRBV19
size: .
J: TRBJ1-2
D: TRBD1

DNA: TGTGCCAGCAGCTTAAGGAGCTCTAGCACCTACGAGCAGTACTTC
CDR3: CASSLRSSSTYEQYF
V: TRBV7-9
size: .
J: TRBJ2-7
D: .

DNA: TGTGCCAGCAGCCAAGATGAGACAGGGGGAGACGAGACCCAGTACTTC
CDR3: CASSQDETGGDETQYF
V: TRBV4-2
size: .
J: TRBJ2-5
D: TRBD1

DNA: TGTGCCAGCAGCCTCCGGATTAGCAATCAGCCCCAGCATTTT
CDR3: CASSLRISNQPQHF
V: TRBV5-5
size: .
J: TRBJ1-5
D: .

DNA: TGCAGTGCCCGCGGGACTAGCGGTTACAATGAGCAGTACTTC
CDR3: CSARGTSGYNEQYF
V: TRBV20-1
size: .
J: TRBJ2-7
D: TRBD2

DNA: TGTGCCAGCACCGGGACCCGGGATTTTAATGAAAAACTGTTTTTT
CDR3: CASTGTRDFNEKLFF
V: TRBV12-3/TRBV12-4
size: few
J: TRBJ1-4
D: .

DNA: TGTGCCAGCAGTATTGTCGACAGGAATGAAGAACTGTTTTTT
CDR3: CASSIVDRNEELFF
V: TRBV7-9
size: many
J: TRBJ1-4
D: .

DNA: TGTGCCATCAAGGCTGCCGGGACTAGCGGGATCGCAGATACGCAGTATTTT
CDR3: CAIKAAGTSGIADTQYF
V: TRBV10-3
size: many
J: TRBJ2-3
D: TRBD2

DNA: TGCAGCGTTGGGTGGGGAAGTGGCTACACCTTC
CDR3: CSVGWGSGYTF
V: TRBV29-1
size: many
J: TRBJ1-2
D: .

DNA: TGTGCCAGCAGCACGGACAGGGGGTCACCCCTCCACTTT
CDR3: CASSTDRGSPLHF
V: TRBV7-2
size: .
J: TRBJ1-6
D: TRBD1

DNA: TGTGCCACCAGTGATGGTTCAGGGGGCTATGGCTACACCTTC
CDR3: CATSDGSGGYGYTF
V: TRBV24-1
size: .
J: TRBJ1-2
D: TRBD1

DNA: TGTGCCAGCAGCATAGAAGAAAGCAATCAGCCCCAGCATTTT
CDR3: CASSIEESNQPQHF
V: TRBV7-9
size: many
J: TRBJ1-5
D: .

DNA: TGTGCCACCAGCAGTAGCGGAAGGGACAGGCTGAACACTGAAGCTTTCTTT
CDR3: CATSSSGRDRLNTEAFF
V: TRBV15
size: .
J: TRBJ1-1
D: TRBD1

DNA: TGTGCCAGCTCACCACCGGTCGGACAGGCGAACACCGGGGAGCTGTTTTTT
CDR3: CASSPPVGQANTGELFF
V: TRBV18
size: .
J: TRBJ2-2
D: TRBD1

DNA: TGTGCCTGGAGTTCACAGGGTCCTGGAAACACCATATATTTT
CDR3: CAWSSQGPGNTIYF
V: TRBV30
size: .
J: TRBJ1-3
D: .

DNA: TGCGCCAGCAGCTTGGGACAGACCCGAGGGGAGCTGTTTTTT
CDR3: CASSLGQTRGELFF
V: TRBV5-1
size: .
J: TRBJ2-2
D: .

DNA: TGTGCCACCAGTGAGTCCGGGACAGGGACGTACACCGGGGAGCTGTTTTTT
CDR3: CATSESGTGTYTGELFF
V: TRBV24-1
size: .
J: TRBJ2-2
D: TRBD1

DNA: TGTGCCAGCAGCCAAGGATCGCAGGCAACTAATGAAAAACTGTTTTTT
CDR3: CASSQGSQATNEKLFF
V: TRBV4-2
size: few
J: TRBJ1-4
D: .

DNA: TGTGCCATCAGTGAGTCGGAGGGGAGGTCGGAAGCTTTCTTT
CDR3: CAISESEGRSEAFF
V: TRBV10-3
size: .
J: TRBJ1-1
D: .

DNA: TGTGCCAGCAGTACGGGGGCGGGCCGACCCGGCGAGCAGTACTTC
CDR3: CASSTGAGRPGEQYF
V: TRBV12-3/TRBV12-4
size: many
J: TRBJ2-7
D: .

DNA: TGTGCCAGTAGTATAGCCGCGGGAGTTGTTTACGAGCAGTACTTC
CDR3: CASSIAAGVVYEQYF
V: TRBV19
size: .
J: TRBJ2-7
D: TRBD2

DNA: TGTGCCAGCAGGGCCCGGGGGGAGCAGTACTTC
CDR3: CASRARGEQYF
V: TRBV2
size: many
J: TRBJ2-7
D: .

DNA: TGCAGCTTGGGGTCGGGAACCTACGAGCAGTACTTC
CDR3: CSLGSGTYEQYF
V: TRBV29-1
size: .
J: TRBJ2-7
D: .

DNA: TGCAGTGCTACCGGGGATGAGCAGTACTTC
CDR3: CSATGDEQYF
V: TRBV20-1
size: once
J: TRBJ2-7
D: .

DNA: TGTGCCAGCAGCTTCTACAATGAGCAGTACTTC
CDR3: CASSFYNEQYF
V: TRBV2
size: .
J: TRBJ2-7
D: .

DNA: TGTGCCATCAGTAGGGGACTAGCGGGAACCACCCAGTACTTC
CDR3: CAISRGLAGTTQYF
V: TRBV10-3
size: many
J: TRBJ2-5
D: TRBD2

DNA: TGTGCCAGCAGCTATAGCGGGAGGGCCGGGGAGCAGTACTTC
CDR3: CASSYSGRAGEQYF
V: TRBV11-1
size: .
J: TRBJ2-7
D: TRBD2

DNA: TGTGCCAGCAGCCAAGAAGCACTGATCTATGGCTACACCTTC
CDR3: CASSQEALIYGYTF
V: TRBV3-1
size: .
J: TRBJ1-2
D: .

DNA: TGCAGCGTGGGGGGCGTCCAGCATTTT
CDR3: CSVGGVQHF
V: TRBV29-1
size: .
J: TRBJ1-5
D: .

DNA: TGTGCCAGCAGTTCCGGGACAGCCTACAATGAGCAGTACTTC
CDR3: CASSSGTAYNEQYF
V: TRBV2
size: .
J: TRBJ2-7
D: TRBD1

DNA: TGTGCCAGTAGTATTGAGAGAGGCACTGAAGCTTTCTTT
CDR3: CASSIERGTEAFF
V: TRBV19
size: many
J: TRBJ1-1
D: .

DNA: TGTGCCAGCGTTGAAGCGGGCTACGAGCAGTACTTC
CDR3: CASVEAGYEQYF
V: TRBV25-1
size: .
J: TRBJ2-7
D: .

DNA: TGTGCCAGCCGCGAGACCCACCAAGAGACCCAGTACTTC
CDR3: CASRETHQETQYF
V: TRBV2
size: .
J: TRBJ2-5
D: .

DNA: TGTGCCATCCAAGACTTGATTTCAGGGAACACCGGGGAGCTGTTTTTT
CDR3: CAIQDLISGNTGELFF
V: TRBV12-3/TRBV12-4
size: .
J: TRBJ2-2
D: .

DNA: TGTGCCAGCAGCCAAGAAGGACAGGGCCAGAGCTCCTATAATTCACCCCTCCACTTT
CDR3: CASSQEGQGQSSYNSPLHF
V: TRBV7-2
size: few
J: TRBJ1-6
D: TRBD1

DNA: TGCAGCGTAGAAGTGGGGTATCCTGGGGCCAACGTCCTGACTTTC
CDR3: CSVEVGYPGANVLTF
V: TRBV29-1
size: many
J: TRBJ2-6
D: .

DNA: TGTGCCAGCAGCCCTTTGAACCGGCCCATAAACTATGGCTACACCTTC
CDR3: CASSPLNRPINYGYTF
V: TRBV2
size: many
J: TRBJ1-2
D: .

DNA: TGTGCCAGTAGTAAGACAGGGGCGAGCACTGAAGCTTTCTTT
CDR3: CASSKTGASTEAFF
V: TRBV19
size: .
J: TRBJ1-1
D: TRBD1

DNA: TGTGCCAGTAGTATGGACCCGGGACGACGCGAGCAGTACTTC
CDR3: CASSMDPGRREQYF
V: TRBV19
size: once
J: TRBJ2-7
D: .

DNA: TGCAGTTTAGGTCACACGAGAGCTAACTATGGCTACACCTTC
CDR3: CSLGHTRANYGYTF
V: TRBV20-1
size: .
J: TRBJ1-2
D: .

DNA: TGCAGTGCTAGGGGCGAAGCTTTCTTT
CDR3: CSARGEAFF
V: TRBV20-1
size: .
J: TRBJ1-1
D: .

DNA: TGTGCCAGCAGCTTAGTACTAGCGGGGTATCAGCCCCAGCATTTT
CDR3: CASSLVLAGYQPQHF
V: TRBV7-2
size: .
J: TRBJ1-5
D: .

DNA: TGTGCCAGCCGTCCTCAGGAGGGGCGCCTGGTTGAGCAGTTCTTC
CDR3: CASRPQEGRLVEQFF
V: TRBV25-1
size: .
J: TRBJ2-1
D: .

DNA: TGCAGGGACTTGGGGGGAACTCCTGGGGCCAACGTCCTGACTTTC
CDR3: CRDLGGTPGANVLTF
V: TRBV20-1
size: .
J: TRBJ2-6
D: .